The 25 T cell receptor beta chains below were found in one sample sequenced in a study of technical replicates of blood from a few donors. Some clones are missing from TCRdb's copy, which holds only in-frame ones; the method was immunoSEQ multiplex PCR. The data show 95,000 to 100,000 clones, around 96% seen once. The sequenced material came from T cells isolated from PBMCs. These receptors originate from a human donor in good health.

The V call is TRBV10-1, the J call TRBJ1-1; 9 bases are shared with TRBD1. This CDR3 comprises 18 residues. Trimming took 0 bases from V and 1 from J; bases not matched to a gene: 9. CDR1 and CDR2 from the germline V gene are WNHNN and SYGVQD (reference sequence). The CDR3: CASSESTGGFLENTEAFF. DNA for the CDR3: TGCGCCAGCAGTGAGTCGACAGGGGGATTCTTAGAGAACACTGAAGCTTTCTTT.

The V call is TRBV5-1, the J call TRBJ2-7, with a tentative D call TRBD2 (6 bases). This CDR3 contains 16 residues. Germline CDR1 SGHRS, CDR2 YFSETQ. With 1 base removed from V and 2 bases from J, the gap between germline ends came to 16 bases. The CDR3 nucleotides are TGCGCCAGCAGCTTGAGCAGCGGGCTCACTACCTACGAGCAGTACTTC. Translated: CASSLSSGLTTYEQYF.

CDR3 in DNA: TGTGCCAGCAGCCCGGCTAACTATGGCTACACCTTC. Translating gives CASSPANYGYTF. The rearrangement links TRBV7-8 to TRBJ1-2; D gene uncertain. This CDR3 comprises 12 residues. The V end lost 5 bases, the J end lost 0 bases, and 4 bases lay between the germline ends. Looked up from germline, CDR1 is SGHVS and CDR2 is FQNEAQ.

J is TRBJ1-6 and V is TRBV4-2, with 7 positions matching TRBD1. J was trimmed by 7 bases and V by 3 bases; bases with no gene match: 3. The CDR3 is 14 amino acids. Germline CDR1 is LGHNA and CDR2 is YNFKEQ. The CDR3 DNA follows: TGTGCCAGCAGCCAGACAGGGCCGAATTCACCCCTCCACTTT. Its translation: CASSQTGPNSPLHF.

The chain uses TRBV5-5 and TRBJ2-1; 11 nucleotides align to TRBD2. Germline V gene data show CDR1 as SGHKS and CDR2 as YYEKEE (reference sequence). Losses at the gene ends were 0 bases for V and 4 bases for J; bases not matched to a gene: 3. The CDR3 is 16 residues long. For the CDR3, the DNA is TGTGCCAGCAGCTTGGGACTAGCGGGGCTGTACAATGAGCAGTTCTTC. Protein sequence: CASSLGLAGLYNEQFF.

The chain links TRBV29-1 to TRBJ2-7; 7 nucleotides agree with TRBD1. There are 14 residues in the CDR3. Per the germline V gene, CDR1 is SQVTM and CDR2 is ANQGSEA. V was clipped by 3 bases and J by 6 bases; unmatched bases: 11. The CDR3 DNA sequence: TGCAGCGTTGAGGACAGGTACCGACCAGGCGAGCAGTACTTC. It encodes CSVEDRYRPGEQYF.

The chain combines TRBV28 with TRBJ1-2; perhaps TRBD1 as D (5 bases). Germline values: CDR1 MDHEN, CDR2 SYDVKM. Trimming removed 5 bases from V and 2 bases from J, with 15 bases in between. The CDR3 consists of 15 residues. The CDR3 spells CASSPRGELNYGYTF. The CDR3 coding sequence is TGTGCCAGCAGTCCCCGGGGGGAGTTGAACTATGGCTACACCTTC.

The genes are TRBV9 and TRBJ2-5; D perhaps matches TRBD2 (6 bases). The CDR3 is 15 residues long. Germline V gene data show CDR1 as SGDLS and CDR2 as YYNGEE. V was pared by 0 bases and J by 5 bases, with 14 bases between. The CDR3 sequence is CASSVAEGRRETQYF. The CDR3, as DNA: TGTGCCAGCAGCGTAGCGGAGGGAAGGAGGGAGACCCAGTACTTC.

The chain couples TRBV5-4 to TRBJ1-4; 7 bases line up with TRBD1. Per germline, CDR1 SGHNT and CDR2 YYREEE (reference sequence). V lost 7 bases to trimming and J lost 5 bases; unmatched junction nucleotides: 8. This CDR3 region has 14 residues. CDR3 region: CASASGTDNEKLFF. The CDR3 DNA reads TGTGCCAGCGCGTCCGGGACAGACAATGAAAAACTGTTTTTT.

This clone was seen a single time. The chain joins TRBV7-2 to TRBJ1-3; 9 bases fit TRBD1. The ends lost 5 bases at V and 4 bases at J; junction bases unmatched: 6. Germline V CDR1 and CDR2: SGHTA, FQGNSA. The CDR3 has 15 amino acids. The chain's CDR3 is CASSHTGGAGNTIYF. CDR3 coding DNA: TGTGCCAGCAGCCACACAGGGGGCGCAGGAAACACCATATATTTT.

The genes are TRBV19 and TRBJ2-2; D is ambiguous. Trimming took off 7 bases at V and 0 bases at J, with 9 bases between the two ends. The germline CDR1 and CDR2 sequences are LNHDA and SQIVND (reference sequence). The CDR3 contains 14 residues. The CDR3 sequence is CASIGTTNTGELFF. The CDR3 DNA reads TGTGCCAGTATTGGCACGACGAACACCGGGGAGCTGTTTTTT. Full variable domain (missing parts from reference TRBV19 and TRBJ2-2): DGGITQSPKYLFRKEGQNVTLSCEQNLNHDAMYWYRQDPGQGLRLIYYSQIVNDFQKGDIAEGYSVSREKKESFPLTVTSAQKNPTAFYLCASIGTTNTGELFFGEGSRLTVL.

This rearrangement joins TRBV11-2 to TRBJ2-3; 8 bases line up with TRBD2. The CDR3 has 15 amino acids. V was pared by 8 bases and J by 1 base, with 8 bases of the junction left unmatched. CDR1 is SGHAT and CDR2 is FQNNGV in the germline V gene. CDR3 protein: CASVAGRWGTDTQYF. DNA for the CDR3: TGTGCCAGCGTAGCGGGGAGGTGGGGCACAGATACGCAGTATTTT.

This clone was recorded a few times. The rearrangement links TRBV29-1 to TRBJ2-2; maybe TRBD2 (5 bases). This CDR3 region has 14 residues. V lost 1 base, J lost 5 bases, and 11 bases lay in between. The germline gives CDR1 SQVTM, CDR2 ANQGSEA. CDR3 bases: TGCAGCGTTGAAGTCGGGGATGGGACCGGGGAGCTGTTTTTT. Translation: CSVEVGDGTGELFF.

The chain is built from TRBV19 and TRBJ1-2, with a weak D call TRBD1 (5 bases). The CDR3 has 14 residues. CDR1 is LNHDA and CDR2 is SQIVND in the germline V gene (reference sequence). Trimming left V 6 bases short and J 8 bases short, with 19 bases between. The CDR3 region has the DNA TGTGCCAGTAGGATAAACGACAGAAATGAGGGCTACACCTTC. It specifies CASRINDRNEGYTF.

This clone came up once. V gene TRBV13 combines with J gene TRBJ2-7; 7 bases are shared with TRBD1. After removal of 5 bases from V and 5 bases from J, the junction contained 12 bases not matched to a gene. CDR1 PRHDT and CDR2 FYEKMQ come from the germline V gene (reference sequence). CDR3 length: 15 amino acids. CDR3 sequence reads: CASSLHTGGQDEQYF. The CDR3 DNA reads TGTGCCAGCAGCCTACACACCGGTGGACAGGACGAGCAGTACTTC.

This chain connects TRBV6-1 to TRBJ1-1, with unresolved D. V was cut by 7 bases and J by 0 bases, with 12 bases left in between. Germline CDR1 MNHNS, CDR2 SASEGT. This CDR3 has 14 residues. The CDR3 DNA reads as TGTGCCAGCATCCCGAACTACATGAACACTGAAGCTTTCTTT. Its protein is CASIPNYMNTEAFF.

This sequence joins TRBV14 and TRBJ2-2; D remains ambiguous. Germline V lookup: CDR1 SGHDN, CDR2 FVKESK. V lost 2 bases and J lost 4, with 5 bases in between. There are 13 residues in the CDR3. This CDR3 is CASSQYSTGELFF. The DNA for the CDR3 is TGTGCCAGCAGCCAATATTCCACCGGGGAGCTGTTTTTT. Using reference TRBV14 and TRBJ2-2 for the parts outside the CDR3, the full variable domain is EAGVTQFPSHSVIEKGQTVTLRCDPISGHDNLYWYRRVMGKEIKFLLHFVKESKQDESGMPNNRFLAERTGGTYSTLKVQPAELEDSGVYFCASSQYSTGELFFGEGSRLTVL.

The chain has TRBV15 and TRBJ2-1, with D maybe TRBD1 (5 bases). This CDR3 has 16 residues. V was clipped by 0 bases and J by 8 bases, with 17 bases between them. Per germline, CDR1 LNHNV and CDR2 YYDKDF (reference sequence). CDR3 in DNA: TGTGCCACCAGCAGAGAGGCCGTCAGGGATTCTCATGAGCAGTTCTTC. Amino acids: CATSREAVRDSHEQFF.

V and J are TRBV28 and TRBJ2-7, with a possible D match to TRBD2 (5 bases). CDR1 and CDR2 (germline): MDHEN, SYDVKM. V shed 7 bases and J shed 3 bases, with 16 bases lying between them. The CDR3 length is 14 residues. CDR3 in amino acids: CASTDRTEDYEQYF. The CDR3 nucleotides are TGTGCCAGCACTGACCGGACTGAAGACTACGAGCAGTACTTC. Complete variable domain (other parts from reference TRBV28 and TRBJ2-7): DVKVTQSSRYLVKRTGEKVFLECVQDMDHENMFWYRQDPGLGLRLIYFSYDVKMKEKGDIPEGYSVSREKKERFSLILESASTNQTSMYLCASTDRTEDYEQYFGPGTRLTVT.

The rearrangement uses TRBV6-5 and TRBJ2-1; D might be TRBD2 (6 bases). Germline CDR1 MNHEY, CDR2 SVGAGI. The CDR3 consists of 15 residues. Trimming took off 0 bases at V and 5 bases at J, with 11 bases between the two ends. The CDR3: CASSYSIGTDNEQFF. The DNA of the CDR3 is TGTGCCAGCAGTTACTCGATTGGGACTGACAATGAGCAGTTCTTC.

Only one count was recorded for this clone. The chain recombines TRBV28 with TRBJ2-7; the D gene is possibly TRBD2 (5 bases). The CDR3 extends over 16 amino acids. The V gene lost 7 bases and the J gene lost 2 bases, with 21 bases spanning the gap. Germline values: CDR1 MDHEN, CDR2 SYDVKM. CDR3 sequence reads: CASTQLGGSATYEQYF. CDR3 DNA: TGTGCCAGCACCCAACTGGGTGGGAGCGCAACCTACGAGCAGTACTTC.

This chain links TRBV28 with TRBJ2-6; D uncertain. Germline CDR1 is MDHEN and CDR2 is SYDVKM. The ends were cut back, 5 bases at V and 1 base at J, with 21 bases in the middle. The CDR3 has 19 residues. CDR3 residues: CASSLLISRRTSGANVLTF. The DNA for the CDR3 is TGTGCCAGCAGTCTGCTGATAAGCCGAAGAACTTCTGGGGCCAACGTCCTGACTTTC.

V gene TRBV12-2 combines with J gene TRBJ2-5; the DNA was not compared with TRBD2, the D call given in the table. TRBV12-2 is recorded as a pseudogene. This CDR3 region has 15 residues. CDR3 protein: CASRSSGGPKETQYF. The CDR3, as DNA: TGTGCAAGTCGCTCTAGCGGGGGGCCAAAAGAGACCCAGTACTTC.

The CDR3: CASSQGREQFF. DNA for the CDR3: TGTGCCAGCAGCCAAGGCCGGGAGCAGTTCTTC. This sequence joins TRBV4-2 and TRBJ2-1; no definite D call. The CDR3 contains 11 residues. With 1 base removed from V and 10 bases from J, the gap between germline ends came to 5 bases. The V gene's germline CDR1 is LGHNA and CDR2 YNFKEQ.

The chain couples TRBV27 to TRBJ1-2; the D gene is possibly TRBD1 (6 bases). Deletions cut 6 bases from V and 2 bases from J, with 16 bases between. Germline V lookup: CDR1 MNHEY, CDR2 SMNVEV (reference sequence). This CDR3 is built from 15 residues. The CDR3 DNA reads TGTGCCAGCAGCCCCCCAGGGGTCCTCAACTATGGCTACACCTTC. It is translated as CASSPPGVLNYGYTF.